What follows are 17 T cell receptor beta chains derived from one specimen sequenced in a study of blood T cell repertoires in COVID-19. Libraries were prepared by immunoSEQ multiplex PCR; TCRdb keeps only in-frame clonotypes and omits some of them. The sample contains 270,000 or so clones, roughly 91% of which appear only once. Sequencing used peripheral blood. The receptors were sampled from a woman aged 25 to 39 with COVID-19, enrolled during active disease.

The CDR3 DNA follows: TGTGCCAGCAGCGTAATAGGGGGAACCGGGGAGCTGTTTTTT. Translating it yields CASSVIGGTGELFF. The chain is built from TRBV9 and TRBJ2-2; D possibly corresponds to TRBD1 (6 bases). Germline CDR1 SGDLS, CDR2 YYNGEE. This CDR3 is 14 amino acids long. The germline V and J ends were trimmed by 1 base and 5 bases, with 9 bases remaining between them.

The chain carries TRBV27 and TRBJ2-1, with TRBD2 matching over 10 bases. Trimming took 6 bases from V and 6 from J; bases not matched to a gene: 2. This CDR3 has 13 residues. Germline-derived CDR1 and CDR2 are MNHEY and SMNVEV (reference sequence). CDR3: CASRLAGTNEQFF. CDR3 sequence (DNA): TGTGCCAGCAGACTAGCGGGGACCAATGAGCAGTTCTTC.

The rearrangement joins TRBV7-9 to TRBJ1-1, with D maybe TRBD1 (5 bases). V lost 4 bases and J lost 10, with 19 bases in between. Germline CDR1 reads SEHNR; CDR2 reads FQNEAQ (reference sequence). The CDR3 covers 14 residues. The CDR3 DNA is TGTGCCAGCAGCTCAAGACCCCCGGGGGTTGGAGCTTTCTTT. Translating it yields CASSSRPPGVGAFF.

This chain links TRBV5-5 with TRBJ1-1; weak D call: TRBD1 (6 bases). V was pared by 2 bases and J by 0 bases, with 11 bases between. The length of the CDR3 is 15 residues. CDR1 and CDR2 (germline): SGHKS, YYEKEE (reference sequence). The CDR3 region has the DNA TGTGCCAGCAGCTTATTGGCAGGGGTGAACACTGAAGCTTTCTTT. Translated: CASSLLAGVNTEAFF.

This chain uses TRBV11-2 with TRBJ1-2; D ambiguous. The V gene's germline CDR1 is SGHAT and CDR2 FQNNGV. The CDR3 consists of 16 residues. With 1 base removed from V and 4 bases from J, the gap between germline ends came to 16 bases. The CDR3 DNA is TGTGCCAGCAGCTTAGCCCCGAGAACCCCTAGCTATGGCTACACCTTC. This codes for CASSLAPRTPSYGYTF.

A single count supports this clone. This sequence joins TRBV10-1 and TRBJ1-1; no definite D call. There are 14 residues in the CDR3. CDR1 WNHNN and CDR2 SYGVQD come from the germline V gene (reference sequence). Trimming took 3 bases from V and 1 from J, leaving 9 bases between them. CDR3: CASSEFRGNTEAFF. Here the CDR3 DNA reads TGCGCCAGCAGTGAATTTCGGGGGAACACTGAAGCTTTCTTT.

This chain connects TRBV29-1 to TRBJ1-2, with D possibly TRBD1 on 5 matching bases. This CDR3 is 14 amino acids long. Between the trimmed V and J ends, which lost 4 bases and 2 bases, there was a span of 14 bases. The germline V gene has CDR1 SQVTM and CDR2 ANQGSEA. This CDR3 is CSVGEYRGNYGYTF. CDR3 nucleotides: TGCAGCGTTGGAGAGTATCGGGGGAACTATGGCTACACCTTC.

The chain uses TRBV4-1 and TRBJ1-2; unclear D gene. From germline, CDR1 is MGHRA and CDR2 YSYEKL. This CDR3 has 15 amino acids. Trimming took off 4 bases at V and 1 base at J, with 13 bases between the two ends. The CDR3 DNA reads as TGCGCCAGCAGCCTTATCGAAGGAGGTAACTATGGCTACACCTTC. This gives the protein CASSLIEGGNYGYTF.

This clone was picked up one time. The chain couples TRBV28 to TRBJ2-1; TRBD2 might be the D (6 bases). Trimming took off 2 bases at V and 7 bases at J, with 18 bases between the two ends. Looked up from germline, CDR1 is MDHEN and CDR2 is SYDVKM. The CDR3 totals 16 residues. The CDR3 DNA reads as TGTGCCAGCAGTTTAACGACCTCCGGGACTGATAATGAGCAGTTCTTC. It is translated as CASSLTTSGTDNEQFF.

The V call is TRBV2, the J call TRBJ1-4; a weak D match, TRBD1 (5 bases). CDR1 SNHLY and CDR2 FYNNEI come from the germline V gene. The germline V and J ends were trimmed by 9 bases and 3 bases, with 11 bases remaining between them. This CDR3 comprises 13 residues. CDR3 loop: CASAGVPNEKLFF. CDR3 nucleotides: TGTGCCAGTGCGGGGGTCCCTAATGAAAAACTGTTTTTT. Full variable domain (rest looked up from reference TRBV2 and TRBJ1-4): EPEVTQTPSHQVTQMGQEVILRCVPISNHLYFYWYRQILGQKVEFLVSFYNNEISEKSEIFDDQFSVERPDGSNFTLKIRSTKLEDSAMYFCASAGVPNEKLFFGSGTQLSVL.

The V and J genes are TRBV3-1 (or the pseudogene TRBV3-2) and TRBJ1-2, with D uncertain. This CDR3 is built from 14 residues. Germline CDR1 reads LGHDT; CDR2 reads YNNKEL (reference sequence). The V gene lost 1 base and the J gene lost 4 bases, with 10 bases spanning the gap. CDR3 protein: CASSQAVIFYGYTF. The CDR3 DNA reads TGTGCCAGCAGCCAAGCAGTCATCTTCTATGGCTACACCTTC.

The chain recombines TRBV7-8 with TRBJ1-2; no firm D call. The germline V and J ends were trimmed by 3 bases and 2 bases, with 13 bases remaining between them. CDR1 and CDR2 from the germline V gene are SGHVS and FQNEAQ. The CDR3 covers 15 residues. The CDR3 loop reads CASSLPGSGNYGYTF. In DNA form, the CDR3 reads TGTGCCAGCAGCTTGCCGGGGAGCGGGAACTATGGCTACACCTTC.

This chain links TRBV4-1 with TRBJ2-4, with 7 bases fitting TRBD1. Trimming at V came to 0 bases and at J to 6 bases, leaving 5 bases not matched to a gene. CDR1 and CDR2 (germline): MGHRA, YSYEKL. The CDR3 is made up of 15 amino acids. The CDR3 protein is CASSQDGTVGNIQYF. The CDR3 coding sequence is TGCGCCAGCAGCCAAGACGGGACAGTCGGAAACATTCAGTACTTC.

CDR3 nucleotides: TGTGCCTGGAGTGGACTAGCGGGGGGGAAGGGTGAGCAGTTCTTC. It codes for CAWSGLAGGKGEQFF. The V gene is TRBV30, the J gene TRBJ2-1; 14 bases line up with TRBD2. Germline-derived CDR1 and CDR2 are GTSNPN and SVGIG (reference sequence). The J segment lost 9 bases and the V segment lost 1 base, leaving 5 bases of the junction unmatched. The CDR3 spans 15 residues.

The chain recombines TRBV3-1 (or the pseudogene TRBV3-2) with TRBJ2-2; D is perhaps TRBD2 (6 bases). This CDR3 has 15 residues. The germline V and J ends were trimmed by 5 bases and 3 bases, with 13 bases remaining between them. Per the germline V gene, CDR1 is LGHDT and CDR2 is YNNKEL (reference sequence). CDR3 coding DNA: TGTGCCAGCAGCTCCGGGACTTTCGACACCGGGGAGCTGTTTTTT. Protein product: CASSSGTFDTGELFF.

The rearrangement uses TRBV6-5 and TRBJ1-2, with TRBD1 as a possible D gene (6 bases). CDR3 length: 14 amino acids. Per germline, CDR1 MNHEY and CDR2 SVGAGI. Trimming removed 10 bases from V and 7 bases from J, with 22 bases in between. The CDR3 DNA reads TGTGCCACTCAACCTGGGGGGGGGCTTAGTGGCTACACCTTC. Translation gives CATQPGGGLSGYTF.

This clone was detected only a few times. Other DNA sequences within the sample encode an identical CDR3. The chain joins TRBV18 to TRBJ1-1; 10 nucleotides agree with TRBD1. CDR1 is KGHSH and CDR2 is LQKENI in the germline V gene. The CDR3 extends over 15 amino acids. Losses at the gene ends were 4 bases for V and 1 base for J; bases not matched to a gene: 3. The CDR3 nucleotides read TGTGCCAGCTCACGAGGACAGGGGGGGAACACTGAAGCTTTCTTT. Its protein product is CASSRGQGGNTEAFF.